One sample yielded the 25 T cell receptor beta chains listed below, sequenced in a study of T-cell reconstitution after alpha-beta-depleted transplantation in children. The authors prepared the TCRbeta library with unique molecular identifiers. TCRdb re-derived calls from the PCR reads in MiXCR, one entry per CDR3 protein. The top ten hold 10% to 11% of the sample, which has 250,000 to 400,000 distinct CDR3 sequences, around 25% seen once. The sample here was PBMCs, mostly from graft donor cells, taken 180 days after TCRalphabeta/CD19-depleted stem cell transplant. Every receptor here comes from a male patient younger than 18 who had a stem cell transplant for acute lymphoblastic leukemia, so the T cells may come from the graft donor.

This sequence joins TRBV11-1 and TRBJ2-7; D may be TRBD1 or TRBD2 (7 bases each). V was clipped by 2 bases and J by 1 base, with 21 bases between them. The CDR3 is 18 amino acids. The germline gives CDR1 SGHAT, CDR2 FQDESV (reference sequence). CDR3 sequence: CASSLRGGTGTASYEQYF. DNA for the CDR3: TGTGCCAGCAGCTTAAGGGGGGGGACCGGGACAGCATCCTACGAGCAGTACTTC. Variable domain in full (rest from reference TRBV11-1 and TRBJ2-7): EAEVAQSPRYKITEKSQAVAFWCDPISGHATLYWYRQILGQGPELLVQFQDESVVDDSQLPKDRFSAERLKGVDSTLKIQPAELGDSAMYLCASSLRGGTGTASYEQYFGPGTRLTVT.

The chain combines TRBV2 with TRBJ2-5; D is unresolved. This CDR3 has 12 residues. CDR1 and CDR2 (germline): SNHLY, FYNNEI. Trimming shortened V by 2 bases and J by 7 bases, and 8 bases separated the two germline ends. CDR3 protein: CASSESPPTQYF. CDR3 sequence (DNA): TGTGCCAGCAGTGAAAGCCCCCCGACCCAGTACTTC.

This clonotype came up a few times. The V and J genes are TRBV7-6 and TRBJ1-5; D is undetermined. This CDR3 spans 13 amino acids. Germline assignment: CDR1 SGHVS and CDR2 FNYEAQ. V dropped 1 base and J dropped 6 bases, with 7 bases sitting between them. CDR3 sequence reads: CASSLGDGQPQHF. The CDR3, as DNA: TGTGCCAGCAGCTTAGGGGATGGTCAGCCCCAGCATTTT.

This chain links TRBV7-9 with TRBJ1-6; no clear D. CDR1 and CDR2 (germline): SEHNR, FQNEAQ (reference sequence). V was trimmed by 5 bases and J by 9 bases, leaving 11 bases between them. CDR3 length equals 13 residues. For the CDR3, the DNA is TGTGCCAGCAGCGTGGCTCAAGGTTCACCCCTCCACTTT. Translated, it gives CASSVAQGSPLHF.

This clonotype was counted a few times. The CDR3 bases are TGTGCCAGCAGTTACTCAGAGCGGGTTACCTACGAGCAGTACTTC. It translates to CASSYSERVTYEQYF. V gene TRBV6-5 combines with J gene TRBJ2-7, with D tentatively TRBD2 (6 bases). Trimming stripped 0 bases from V and 2 bases from J, with 11 bases between. Germline CDR1 is MNHEY and CDR2 is SVGAGI. The CDR3 covers 15 residues.

This clonotype was seen more than once but under ten times. The chain recombines TRBV27 with TRBJ2-1, with 8 bases identical to TRBD1. CDR3 length: 14 amino acids. The V and J ends lost 3 bases and 7 bases, in that order; junction bases with no gene match: 5. Germline V gene lookup returns CDR1 MNHEY and CDR2 SMNVEV (reference sequence). The CDR3 region has the DNA TGTGCCAGCAGTTTCGGCGGGACAGGTAATGAGCAGTTCTTC. It yields the protein CASSFGGTGNEQFF.

CDR3 in DNA: TGCAGTGCTCCAACCCCTAGCGGGATACATGAGGACAATGAGCAGTTCTTC. It codes for CSAPTPSGIHEDNEQFF. This sequence joins TRBV20-1 and TRBJ2-1; 9 positions agree with TRBD2. The length of the CDR3 is 17 residues. Germline V gives CDR1 DFQATT, CDR2 SNEGSKA (reference sequence). V dropped 5 bases and J dropped 5; count of bases not matched to a gene: 16.

J is TRBJ2-5 and V is TRBV18, with D uncertain. V lost 1 base and J 4 bases, leaving 7 bases between the germline ends. CDR3 length: 13 residues. The germline gives CDR1 KGHSH, CDR2 LQKENI. The CDR3 sequence: CASSPQRVETQYF. CDR3 nucleotide sequence: TGTGCCAGCTCACCACAACGAGTAGAGACCCAGTACTTC.

The table lists this clonotype with many counts. This chain connects TRBV4-1 to TRBJ2-3; possible D gene TRBD1, 5 bases. The CDR3 totals 18 residues. Trimming removed 4 bases from V and 0 bases from J, with 20 bases in between. Looked up from germline, CDR1 is MGHRA and CDR2 is YSYEKL. DNA for the CDR3: TGCGCCAGCAGCCCTACCCCGGGCAGGGTCACGAGCACAGATACGCAGTATTTT. Residues: CASSPTPGRVTSTDTQYF.

The genes are TRBV14 and TRBJ2-7; 8 bases agree with TRBD1. Germline lookup yields CDR1 SGHDN and CDR2 FVKESK. The CDR3 is made up of 17 amino acids. Losses at the gene ends were 3 bases for V and 4 bases for J; bases not matched to a gene: 14. CDR3 bases: TGTGCCAGCAGCCAGCTCCCGGGGCGGGACAGGTTATACGAGCAGTACTTC. It encodes CASSQLPGRDRLYEQYF.

The chain recombines TRBV11-2 with TRBJ2-5, with TRBD2 identical over 12 bases. This CDR3 comprises 14 residues. Trimming removed 4 bases from V and 5 bases from J; junction bases left unmatched: 2. Per the germline V gene, CDR1 is SGHAT and CDR2 is FQNNGV. CDR3 bases: TGTGCCAGCAGCTGGACTAGCGGGACTGAGACCCAGTACTTC. Its protein is CASSWTSGTETQYF.

The chain is built from TRBV6-5 and TRBJ2-1; 7 bases line up with TRBD2. V gave up 0 bases and J gave up 3 bases; unmatched junction bases: 11. Looked up from germline, CDR1 is MNHEY and CDR2 is SVGAGI. This CDR3 contains 18 residues. The CDR3 reads CASSYSVDVLADYNEQFF. In DNA, the CDR3 is TGTGCCAGCAGTTACTCGGTCGACGTCCTAGCGGACTACAATGAGCAGTTCTTC.

This clonotype was seen more than once but under ten times. CDR3 region: CATSDLGQEQFF. The CDR3 coding sequence is TGTGCCACCAGTGATTTGGGACAGGAGCAGTTCTTC. The chain combines TRBV24-1 with TRBJ2-1; D perhaps matches TRBD1 (6 bases). The CDR3 consists of 12 residues. CDR1 KGHDR and CDR2 SFDVKD come from the germline V gene. Trimming took off 0 bases at V and 10 bases at J, with 6 bases between the two ends.

This clonotype was picked up a small number of times. V and J are TRBV29-1 and TRBJ1-2, with a tentative D call TRBD1 (5 bases). Trimming cost V 4 bases and J 4 bases, with 10 bases left between them. Germline CDR1 and CDR2: SQVTM and ANQGSEA. This CDR3 is built from 12 residues. CDR3 amino acids: CSVGTGTYGYTF. The CDR3 bases are TGCAGCGTTGGGACCGGGACCTATGGCTACACCTTC.

This clonotype was detected a few times. The chain links TRBV5-6 to TRBJ1-2; D unclear. CDR1 and CDR2 (germline): SGHDT, YYEEEE. CDR3 length: 13 amino acids. Trimming removed 0 bases at V and 5 bases at J, with 8 bases between. This CDR3 is CASSLEGEYGYTF. The CDR3 DNA sequence: TGTGCCAGCAGCTTGGAGGGAGAATATGGCTACACCTTC.

The DNA for the CDR3 is TGCGCCAGCAGCCCGTCCCGGGACAGGGGCCAAGCCAAAAACATTCAGTACTTC. Its protein is CASSPSRDRGQAKNIQYF. The rearrangement uses TRBV5-1 and TRBJ2-4; 10 bases match TRBD1. The CDR3 is made up of 18 amino acids. Germline V gives CDR1 SGHRS, CDR2 YFSETQ. V gave up 4 bases and J gave up 0 bases; unmatched junction bases: 10. The full variable domain, with the rest looked up from reference TRBV5-1 and TRBJ2-4, is KAGVTQTPRYLIKTRGQQVTLSCSPISGHRSVSWYQQTPGQGLQFLFEYFSETQRNKGNFPGRFSGRQFSNSRSEMNVSTLELGDSALYLCASSPSRDRGQAKNIQYFGAGTRLSVL.

The CDR3: CSVEDSTRDRGSYEQYF. For the CDR3, the DNA is TGCAGCGTTGAAGATTCGACCCGGGACAGGGGAAGCTACGAGCAGTACTTC. The chain uses TRBV29-1 and TRBJ2-7, with 10 bases identical to TRBD1. Germline CDR1 SQVTM, CDR2 ANQGSEA. V lost 0 bases and J lost 3; bases outside the gene matches: 11. This CDR3 is 17 amino acids long.

DNA of the CDR3: TGCAGCGTTGGCTTGGGAGCTAACTATGGCTACACCTTC. It specifies CSVGLGANYGYTF. The chain employs TRBV29-1 and TRBJ1-2, with unresolved D. V was cut by 4 bases and J by 0 bases, with 9 bases left in between. CDR1 and CDR2 (germline): SQVTM, ANQGSEA. This CDR3 is 13 amino acids long.

The chain links TRBV20-1 to TRBJ2-2; D is perhaps TRBD1 (7 bases). The CDR3 consists of 15 residues. Germline CDR1 and CDR2: DFQATT and SNEGSKA (reference sequence). Trimming removed 5 bases from V and 5 bases from J, with 18 bases in between. CDR3 DNA sequence: TGCAGTGCTCCCCTGGAGGGACAGCCTACCGGGGAGCTGTTTTTT. This sequence encodes CSAPLEGQPTGELFF.

This chain joins TRBV12-3 or TRBV12-4 and TRBJ2-7, with D uncertain. CDR3 length: 13 residues. Trimming took 5 bases from V and 4 from J, leaving 12 bases between them. For the CDR3, the DNA is TGTGCCAGCAGTCCTCTACCCTTATACGAGCAGTACTTC. Protein: CASSPLPLYEQYF.

The rearrangement uses TRBV7-7 and TRBJ2-2; TRBD2 aligns across 9 bases. Germline CDR1 SSHAT, CDR2 FNYEAQ (reference sequence). This CDR3 region has 16 residues. Unmatched junction bases numbered 2, after V lost 2 bases and J lost 1 base. The CDR3 loop is CASSLTTSGNTGELFF. The CDR3 bases are TGTGCCAGCAGCTTAACGACTAGCGGGAACACCGGGGAGCTGTTTTTT.

In this sample, this clonotype turned up many times. The rearrangement links TRBV5-5 to TRBJ2-7; a weak D match, TRBD2 (6 bases). Germline V gene lookup returns CDR1 SGHKS and CDR2 YYEKEE (reference sequence). The CDR3 extends over 14 amino acids. Trimming removed 2 bases from V and 7 bases from J, with 16 bases in between. The chain's CDR3 is CASSLRESFGEQYF. The CDR3 nucleotides are TGTGCCAGCAGCTTACGGGAGTCGTTTGGAGAGCAGTACTTC.

The chain uses TRBV5-1 and TRBJ2-2; 7 bases are a match to TRBD1. CDR1 and CDR2 (germline): SGHRS, YFSETQ. The CDR3 has 16 residues. V trimming: 0 bases; J trimming: 8 bases; junction bases outside the gene matches: 10. CDR3 amino acids: CASSLAHRGATGELFF. CDR3 nucleotides: TGCGCCAGCAGCTTGGCCCACAGGGGAGCCACAGGGGAGCTGTTTTTT.

Turning to this clonotype: The junction departs from the called germline gene at one end, perhaps through a read error. This chain links TRBV5-1 with TRBJ2-1, with 7 bases lining up with TRBD2. CDR3 length: 15 residues. From germline, CDR1 is SGHRS and CDR2 YFSETQ. CDR3 loop: CAGSLEGLGANEQFF. The CDR3, as DNA: TGCGCCGGCAGCTTGGAAGGACTAGGGGCAAATGAGCAGTTCTTC.

This clonotype occurred a few times. The J gene is TRBJ2-1, the V gene TRBV7-9; D is unresolved. V was shortened by 5 bases and J by 14 bases, with 4 bases between the two germline ends. This CDR3 has 8 amino acids. Germline loops: CDR1 SEHNR, CDR2 FQNEAQ (reference sequence). This CDR3 reads CASSPEFF. CDR3 in DNA: TGTGCCAGCAGCCCCGAGTTCTTC.